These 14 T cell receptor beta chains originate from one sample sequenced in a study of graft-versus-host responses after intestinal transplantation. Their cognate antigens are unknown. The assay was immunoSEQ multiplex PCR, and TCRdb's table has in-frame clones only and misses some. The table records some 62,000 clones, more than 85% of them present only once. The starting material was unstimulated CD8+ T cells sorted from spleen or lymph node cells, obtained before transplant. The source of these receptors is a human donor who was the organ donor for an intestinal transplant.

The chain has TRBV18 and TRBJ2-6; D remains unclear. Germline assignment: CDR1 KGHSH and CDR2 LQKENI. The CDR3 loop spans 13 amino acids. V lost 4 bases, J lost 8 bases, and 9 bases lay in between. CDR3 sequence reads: CASSRLRSNVLTF. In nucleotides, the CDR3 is TGTGCCAGCTCACGGCTCAGGTCCAACGTCCTGACTTTC.

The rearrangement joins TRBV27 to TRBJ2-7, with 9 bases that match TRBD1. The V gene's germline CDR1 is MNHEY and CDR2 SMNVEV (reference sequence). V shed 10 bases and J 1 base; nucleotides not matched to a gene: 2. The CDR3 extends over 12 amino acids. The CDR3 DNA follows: TGTGCCACCGGGACAGGGTCCTACGAGCAGTACTTC. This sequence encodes CATGTGSYEQYF.

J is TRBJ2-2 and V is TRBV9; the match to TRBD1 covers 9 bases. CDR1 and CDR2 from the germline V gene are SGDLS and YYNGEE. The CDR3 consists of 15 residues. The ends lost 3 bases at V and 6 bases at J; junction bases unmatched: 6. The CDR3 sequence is CASSAGTGKAGELFF. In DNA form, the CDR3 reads TGTGCCAGCAGCGCGGGGACAGGGAAAGCCGGGGAGCTGTTTTTT. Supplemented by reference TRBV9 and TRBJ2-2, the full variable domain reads DSGVTQTPKHLITATGQRVTLRCSPRSGDLSVYWYQQSLDQGLQFLIQYYNGEERAKGNILERFSAQQFPDLHSELNLSSLELGDSALYFCASSAGTGKAGELFFGEGSRLTVL.

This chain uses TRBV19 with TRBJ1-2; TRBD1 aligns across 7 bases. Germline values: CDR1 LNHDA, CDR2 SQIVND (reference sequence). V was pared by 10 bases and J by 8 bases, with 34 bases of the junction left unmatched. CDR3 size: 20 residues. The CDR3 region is CATSPSERSRGQTNPLGYTF. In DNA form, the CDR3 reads TGTGCCACTTCGCCGAGCGAAAGAAGTCGGGGACAGACCAACCCCCTAGGCTACACCTTC.

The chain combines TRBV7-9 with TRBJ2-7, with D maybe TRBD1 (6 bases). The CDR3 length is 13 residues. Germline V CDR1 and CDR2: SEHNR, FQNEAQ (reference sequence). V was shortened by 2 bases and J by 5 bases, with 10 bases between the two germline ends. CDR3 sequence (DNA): TGTGCCAGCAGCTTAATAACAGGGCACGAGCAGTACTTC. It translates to CASSLITGHEQYF.

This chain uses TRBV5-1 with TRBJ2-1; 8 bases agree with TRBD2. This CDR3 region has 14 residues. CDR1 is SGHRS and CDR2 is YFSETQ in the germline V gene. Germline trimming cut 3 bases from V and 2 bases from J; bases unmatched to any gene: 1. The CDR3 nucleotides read TGCGCCAGCAGCTCTAGCGGGCCCTACAATGAGCAGTTCTTC. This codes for CASSSSGPYNEQFF.

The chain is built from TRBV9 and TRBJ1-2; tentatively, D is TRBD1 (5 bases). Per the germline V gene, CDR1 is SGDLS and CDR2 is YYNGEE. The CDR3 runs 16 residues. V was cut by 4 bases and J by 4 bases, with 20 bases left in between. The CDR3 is CASSSIRRGVLYGYTF. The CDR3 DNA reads TGTGCCAGCAGCTCCATACGTCGGGGGGTTCTCTATGGCTACACCTTC.

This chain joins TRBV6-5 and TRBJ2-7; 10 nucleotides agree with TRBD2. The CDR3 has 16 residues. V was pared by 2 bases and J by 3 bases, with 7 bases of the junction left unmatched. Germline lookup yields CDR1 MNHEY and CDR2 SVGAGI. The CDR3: CASSYARTSGGYEQYF. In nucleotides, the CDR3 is TGTGCCAGCAGTTACGCCCGGACTAGCGGAGGCTACGAGCAGTACTTC.

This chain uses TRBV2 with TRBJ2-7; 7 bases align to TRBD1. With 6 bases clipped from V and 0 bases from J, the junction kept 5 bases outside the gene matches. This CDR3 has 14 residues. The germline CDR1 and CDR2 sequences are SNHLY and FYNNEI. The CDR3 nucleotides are TGTGCCAGCAGATGGACAGGATACTCCTACGAGCAGTACTTC. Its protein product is CASRWTGYSYEQYF.

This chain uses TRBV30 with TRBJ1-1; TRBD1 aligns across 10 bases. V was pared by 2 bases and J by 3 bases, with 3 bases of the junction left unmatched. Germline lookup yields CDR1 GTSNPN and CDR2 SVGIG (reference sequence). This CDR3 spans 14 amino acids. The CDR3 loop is CAWSPGTGDTEAFF. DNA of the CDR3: TGTGCCTGGAGTCCCGGGACAGGGGACACTGAAGCTTTCTTT.

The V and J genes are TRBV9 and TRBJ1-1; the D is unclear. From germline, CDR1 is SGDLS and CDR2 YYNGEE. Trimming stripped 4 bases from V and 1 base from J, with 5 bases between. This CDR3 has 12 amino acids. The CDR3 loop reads CASSRQNTEAFF. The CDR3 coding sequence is TGTGCCAGCAGCCGACAGAACACTGAAGCTTTCTTT.

CDR3 coding DNA: TGCGCCAGCAGCCTAATGATTAGCGGCTACGAGCAGTACTTC. As protein: CASSLMISGYEQYF. V gene TRBV4-3 combines with J gene TRBJ2-5, with TRBD2 as a possible D gene (6 bases). TRBJ2-7 explains the end of the DNA better; the J call may be wrong. Germline CDR1 is LGHNA and CDR2 is YSLEER. This CDR3 contains 14 residues.

CDR3 bases: TGTGCCAGTAGGGTAGCGGGAGGGCCCTCCTACGAGCAGTACTTC. Translation: CASRVAGGPSYEQYF. This chain links TRBV19 with TRBJ2-7; 11 bases agree with TRBD2. V lost 6 bases to trimming and J lost 0 bases; unmatched junction nucleotides: 4. Germline loops: CDR1 LNHDA, CDR2 SQIVND (reference sequence). This CDR3 spans 15 amino acids.

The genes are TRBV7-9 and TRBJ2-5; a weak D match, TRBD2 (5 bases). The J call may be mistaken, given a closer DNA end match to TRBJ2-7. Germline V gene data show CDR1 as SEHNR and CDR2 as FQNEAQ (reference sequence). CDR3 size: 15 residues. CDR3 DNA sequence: TGTGCCAGCAGCTTAGCGGGAGTTGGATTCTACGAGCAGTACTTC. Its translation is CASSLAGVGFYEQYF.